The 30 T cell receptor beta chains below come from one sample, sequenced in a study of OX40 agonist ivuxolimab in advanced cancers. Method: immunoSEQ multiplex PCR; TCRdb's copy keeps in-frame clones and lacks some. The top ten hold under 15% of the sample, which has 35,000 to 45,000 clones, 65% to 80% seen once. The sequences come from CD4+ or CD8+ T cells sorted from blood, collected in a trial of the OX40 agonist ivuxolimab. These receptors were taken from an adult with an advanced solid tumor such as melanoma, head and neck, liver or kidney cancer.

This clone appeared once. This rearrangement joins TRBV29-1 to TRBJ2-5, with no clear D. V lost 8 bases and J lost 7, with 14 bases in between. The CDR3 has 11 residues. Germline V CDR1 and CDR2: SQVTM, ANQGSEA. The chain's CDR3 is CSTHAVGTQYF. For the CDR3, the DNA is TGCAGCACCCATGCGGTGGGGACCCAGTACTTC.

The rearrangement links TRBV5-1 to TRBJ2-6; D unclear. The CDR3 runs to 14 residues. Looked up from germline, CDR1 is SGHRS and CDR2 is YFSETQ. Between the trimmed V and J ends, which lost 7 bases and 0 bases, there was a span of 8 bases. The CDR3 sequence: CASGLASGANVLTF. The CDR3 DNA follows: TGCGCCAGCGGCCTGGCCTCTGGGGCCAACGTCCTGACTTTC.

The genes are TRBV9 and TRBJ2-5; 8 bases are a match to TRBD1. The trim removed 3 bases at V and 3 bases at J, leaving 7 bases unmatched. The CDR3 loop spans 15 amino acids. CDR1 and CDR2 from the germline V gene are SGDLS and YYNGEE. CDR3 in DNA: TGTGCCAGCAGCGCCCAGGGGGCGCACGAAGAGACCCAGTACTTC. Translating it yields CASSAQGAHEETQYF.

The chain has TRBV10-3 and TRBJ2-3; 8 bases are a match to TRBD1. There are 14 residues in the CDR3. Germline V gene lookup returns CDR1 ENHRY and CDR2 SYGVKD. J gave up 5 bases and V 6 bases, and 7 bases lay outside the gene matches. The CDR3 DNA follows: TGTGCCATCAGAAACAGGGGGGTTGGAGATACGCAGTATTTT. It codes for CAIRNRGVGDTQYF.

The CDR3 DNA is TGCGCCAGCAGTGGGGACCCGCCGACGCAGTATTTT. Protein product: CASSGDPPTQYF. The chain employs TRBV10-1 and TRBJ2-3; D assignment may be TRBD1 or TRBD2 (5 bases each). The length of the CDR3 is 12 residues. V dropped 4 bases and J dropped 9 bases, with 11 bases sitting between them. Germline loops: CDR1 WNHNN, CDR2 SYGVQD (reference sequence).

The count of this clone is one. CDR3 sequence reads: CSAGTGNYGYTF. The CDR3 nucleotides are TGCAGCGCTGGGACAGGGAACTATGGCTACACCTTC. V is TRBV29-1 and J is TRBJ1-2, with 9 bases lining up with TRBD1. Germline trimming cut 7 bases from V and 2 bases from J; bases unmatched to any gene: 2. The germline CDR1 and CDR2 sequences are SQVTM and ANQGSEA. The CDR3 spans 12 residues.

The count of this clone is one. CDR3 sequence (DNA): TGTGCCATCATGGGGAGCTCTGGAAACACCATATATTTT. Protein: CAIMGSSGNTIYF. This rearrangement joins TRBV10-3 to TRBJ1-3; D is unresolved. In germline, CDR1 is ENHRY, CDR2 SYGVKD. This CDR3 region has 13 residues. V was clipped by 7 bases and J by 0 bases, with 7 bases between them.

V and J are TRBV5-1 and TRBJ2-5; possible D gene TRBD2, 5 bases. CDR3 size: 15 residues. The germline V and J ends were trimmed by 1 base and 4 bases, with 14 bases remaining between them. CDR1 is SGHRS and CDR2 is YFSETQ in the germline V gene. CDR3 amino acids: CASSLSPIGRETQYF. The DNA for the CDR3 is TGCGCCAGCAGCTTGTCCCCCATTGGGAGAGAGACCCAGTACTTC.

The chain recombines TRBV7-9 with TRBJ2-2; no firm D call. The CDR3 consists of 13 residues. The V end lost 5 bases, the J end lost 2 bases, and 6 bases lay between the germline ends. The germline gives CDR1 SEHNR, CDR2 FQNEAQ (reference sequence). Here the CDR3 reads CASSLLNTGELFF. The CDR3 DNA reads TGTGCCAGCAGCCTCCTTAACACCGGGGAGCTGTTTTTT.

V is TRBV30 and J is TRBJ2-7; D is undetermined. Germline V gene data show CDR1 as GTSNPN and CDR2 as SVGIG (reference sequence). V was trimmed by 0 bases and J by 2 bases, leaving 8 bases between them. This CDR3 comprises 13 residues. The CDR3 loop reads CAWSVQTAYEQYF. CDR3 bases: TGTGCCTGGAGTGTACAGACGGCCTACGAGCAGTACTTC.

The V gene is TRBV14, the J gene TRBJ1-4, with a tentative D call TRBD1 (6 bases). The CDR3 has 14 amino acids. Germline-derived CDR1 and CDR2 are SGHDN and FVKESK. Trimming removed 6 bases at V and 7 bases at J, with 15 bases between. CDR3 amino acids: CASSLQGIGEKLFF. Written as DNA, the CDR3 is TGTGCCAGCAGTCTACAGGGAATCGGTGAAAAACTGTTTTTT.

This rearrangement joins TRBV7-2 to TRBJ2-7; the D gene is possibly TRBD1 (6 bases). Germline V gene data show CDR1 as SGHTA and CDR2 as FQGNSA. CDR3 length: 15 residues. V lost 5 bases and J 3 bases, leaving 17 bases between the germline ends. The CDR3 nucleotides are TGTGCCAGCAGCCACGAGGGACACACACGCTACGAGCAGTACTTC. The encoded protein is CASSHEGHTRYEQYF.

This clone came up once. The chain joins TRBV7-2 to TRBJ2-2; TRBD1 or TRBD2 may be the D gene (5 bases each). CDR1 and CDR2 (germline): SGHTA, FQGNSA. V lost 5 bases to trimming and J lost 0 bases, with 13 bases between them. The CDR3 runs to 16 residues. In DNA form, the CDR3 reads TGTGCCAGCAGCCGAGGGACCTTGACGAACACCGGGGAGCTGTTTTTT. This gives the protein CASSRGTLTNTGELFF.

This CDR3 reads CASSEATTGQGPYGYTF. For the CDR3, the DNA is TGTGCCAGCAGTGAAGCTACTACGGGACAGGGCCCCTATGGCTACACCTTC. The J gene is TRBJ1-2, the V gene TRBV6-1; 9 bases line up with TRBD1. Germline loops: CDR1 MNHNS, CDR2 SASEGT. The CDR3 consists of 17 residues. V lost 0 bases and J lost 4; bases outside the gene matches: 9.

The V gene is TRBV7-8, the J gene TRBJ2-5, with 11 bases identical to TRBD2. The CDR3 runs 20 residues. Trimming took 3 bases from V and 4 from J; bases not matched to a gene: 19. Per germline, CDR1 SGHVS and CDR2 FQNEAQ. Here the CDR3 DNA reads TGTGCCAGCAGCTTCGTCCGACATCCGGGAACTAGCGGGAGTGGAGAGACCCAGTACTTC. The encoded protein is CASSFVRHPGTSGSGETQYF.

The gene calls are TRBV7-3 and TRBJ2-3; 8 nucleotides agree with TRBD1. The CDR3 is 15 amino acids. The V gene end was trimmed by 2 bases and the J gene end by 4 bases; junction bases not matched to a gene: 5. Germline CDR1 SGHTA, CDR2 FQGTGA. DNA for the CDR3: TGTGCCAGCAGCTTACAAGGGGGACAGGCAGATACGCAGTATTTT. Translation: CASSLQGGQADTQYF.

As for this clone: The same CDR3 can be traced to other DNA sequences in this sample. CDR3 amino acids: CASSLSRGYEQYF. The CDR3 DNA sequence: TGTGCCAGCAGTTTATCACGAGGATACGAGCAGTACTTC. The chain carries TRBV27 and TRBJ2-7; D is uncertain. This CDR3 spans 13 amino acids. The germline V gene has CDR1 MNHEY and CDR2 SMNVEV (reference sequence). Trimming pared 0 bases from V and 4 bases from J, leaving 7 bases between.

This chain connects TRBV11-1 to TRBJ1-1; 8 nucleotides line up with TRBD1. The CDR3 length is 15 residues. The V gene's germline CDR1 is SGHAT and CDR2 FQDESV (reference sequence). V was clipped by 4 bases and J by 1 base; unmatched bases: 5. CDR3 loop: CASSSRQGWNTEAFF. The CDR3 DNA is TGTGCCAGCAGCTCGCGACAGGGGTGGAACACTGAAGCTTTCTTT.

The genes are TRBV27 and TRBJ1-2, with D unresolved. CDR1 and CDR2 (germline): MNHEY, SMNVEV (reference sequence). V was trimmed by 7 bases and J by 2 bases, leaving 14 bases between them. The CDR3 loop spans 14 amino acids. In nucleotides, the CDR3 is TGTGCCAGCACCCCTCTCACGGGGAACTATGGCTACACCTTC. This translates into CASTPLTGNYGYTF.

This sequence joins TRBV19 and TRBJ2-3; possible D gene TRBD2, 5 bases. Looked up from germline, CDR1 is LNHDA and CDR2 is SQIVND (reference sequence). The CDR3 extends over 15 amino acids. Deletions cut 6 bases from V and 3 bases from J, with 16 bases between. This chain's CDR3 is CASSPRGRGTDTQYF. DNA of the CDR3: TGTGCCAGTAGCCCCCGGGGAAGAGGGACAGATACGCAGTATTTT.

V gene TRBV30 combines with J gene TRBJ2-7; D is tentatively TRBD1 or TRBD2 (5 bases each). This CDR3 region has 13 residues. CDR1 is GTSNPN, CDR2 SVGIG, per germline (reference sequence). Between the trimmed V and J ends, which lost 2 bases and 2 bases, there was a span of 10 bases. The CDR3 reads CAWSSGAAYEQYF. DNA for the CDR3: TGTGCCTGGAGTTCCGGGGCAGCCTACGAGCAGTACTTC.

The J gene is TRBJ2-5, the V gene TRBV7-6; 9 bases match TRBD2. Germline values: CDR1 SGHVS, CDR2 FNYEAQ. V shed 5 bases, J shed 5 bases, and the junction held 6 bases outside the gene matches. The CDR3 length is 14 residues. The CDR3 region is CASSPSGGSETQYF. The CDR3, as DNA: TGTGCCAGCAGCCCAAGCGGGGGGTCGGAGACCCAGTACTTC. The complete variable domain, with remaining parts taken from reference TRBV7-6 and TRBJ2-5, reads GAGVSQSPRYKVTKRGQDVALRCDPISGHVSLYWYRQALGQGPEFLTYFNYEAQQDKSGLPNDRFSAERPEGSISTLTIQRTEQRDSAMYRCASSPSGGSETQYFGPGTRLLVL.

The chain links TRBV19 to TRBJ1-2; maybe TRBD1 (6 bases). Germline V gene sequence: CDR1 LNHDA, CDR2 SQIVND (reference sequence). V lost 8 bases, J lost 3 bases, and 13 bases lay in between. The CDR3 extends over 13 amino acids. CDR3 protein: CASVGQTHYGYTF. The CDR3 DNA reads TGTGCCAGTGTCGGACAGACCCACTATGGCTACACCTTC. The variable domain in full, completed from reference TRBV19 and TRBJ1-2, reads DGGITQSPKYLFRKEGQNVTLSCEQNLNHDAMYWYRQDPGQGLRLIYYSQIVNDFQKGDIAEGYSVSREKKESFPLTVTSAQKNPTAFYLCASVGQTHYGYTFGSGTRLTVV.

CDR3 loop: CASFPAGMPYEQYF. CDR3 nucleotide sequence: TGTGCCAGCTTCCCAGCGGGTATGCCCTACGAGCAGTACTTC. The chain combines TRBV6-1 with TRBJ2-7; D might be TRBD2 (6 bases). V lost 8 bases and J lost 2, with 16 bases in between. The CDR3 has 14 residues. Germline loops: CDR1 MNHNS, CDR2 SASEGT.

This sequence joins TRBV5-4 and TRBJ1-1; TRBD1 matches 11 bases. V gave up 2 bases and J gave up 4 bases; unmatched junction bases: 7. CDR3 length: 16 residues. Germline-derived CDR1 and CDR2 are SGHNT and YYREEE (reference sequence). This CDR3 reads CASSFGPGQGVTEAFF. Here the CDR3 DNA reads TGTGCCAGCAGCTTTGGGCCGGGACAGGGGGTCACTGAAGCTTTCTTT.

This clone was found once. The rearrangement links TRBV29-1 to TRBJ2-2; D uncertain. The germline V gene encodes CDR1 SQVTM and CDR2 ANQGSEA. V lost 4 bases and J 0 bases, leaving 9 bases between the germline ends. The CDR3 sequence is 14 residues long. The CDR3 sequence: CSVGVGPNTGELFF. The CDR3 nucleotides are TGCAGCGTTGGGGTCGGGCCGAACACCGGGGAGCTGTTTTTT.

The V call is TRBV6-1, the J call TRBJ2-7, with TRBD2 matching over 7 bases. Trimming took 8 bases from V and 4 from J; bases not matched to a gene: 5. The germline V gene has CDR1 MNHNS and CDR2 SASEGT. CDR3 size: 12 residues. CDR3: CASGRGGYEQYF. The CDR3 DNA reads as TGTGCCAGCGGCCGCGGGGGTTACGAGCAGTACTTC.

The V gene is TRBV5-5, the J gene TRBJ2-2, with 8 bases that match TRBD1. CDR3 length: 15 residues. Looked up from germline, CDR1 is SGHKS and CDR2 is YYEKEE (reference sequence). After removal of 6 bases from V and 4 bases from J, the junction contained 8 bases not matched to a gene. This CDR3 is CASNPTGQATGELFF. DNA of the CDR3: TGTGCCAGCAACCCAACGGGACAGGCCACCGGGGAGCTGTTTTTT.

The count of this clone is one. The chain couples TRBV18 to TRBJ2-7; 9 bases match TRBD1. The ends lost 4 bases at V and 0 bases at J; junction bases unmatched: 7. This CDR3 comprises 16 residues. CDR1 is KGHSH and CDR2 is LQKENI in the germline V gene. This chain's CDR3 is CASSRTGTGSSYEQYF. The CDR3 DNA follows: TGTGCCAGCTCACGAACCGGGACAGGGAGCTCCTACGAGCAGTACTTC.

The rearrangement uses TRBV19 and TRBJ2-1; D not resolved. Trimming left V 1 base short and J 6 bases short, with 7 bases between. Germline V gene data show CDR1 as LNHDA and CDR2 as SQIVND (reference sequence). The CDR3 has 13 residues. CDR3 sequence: CASSIVASNEQFF. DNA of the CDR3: TGTGCCAGTAGTATAGTGGCAAGCAATGAGCAGTTCTTC.